The rows below give T cell receptor beta chains drawn from one sample of a study of control samples from healthy donors and cancer patients. Sequencing was performed with immunoSEQ multiplex PCR; in TCRdb, only in-frame clones are kept and a portion is missing. The profile shows some 140,000 clones, roughly 90% of them singletons. Sequencing was done on a sample of blood. The origin of the receptors is a man aged 25 to 40 in good health. CDR3s include the opening cysteine and the closing phenylalanine or tryptophan. D genes are given only for firm matches. Only some rows state a clone size, as once, few, many or a class for expanded clones.

CDR3nt | CDR3aa | d_gene | j_gene | v_gene | abundance
TGTGCCAGCAGACGACTAGCGGGAGCTGATACGCAGTATTTT | CASRRLAGADTQYF | TRBD2 | TRBJ2-3 | TRBV13 | .
TGCGCCAGCAGCCAAGATTGGGGGGATTACGAGCAGTACTTC | CASSQDWGDYEQYF | . | TRBJ2-7 | TRBV4-3 | .
TGTGCCAGTAGTATGATAACGAGCGGAGAGCAGTTCTTC | CASSMITSGEQFF | . | TRBJ2-1 | TRBV19 | .
TGTGCCTGGAGTGATGTGGGTTACGGCTACACCTTC | CAWSDVGYGYTF | . | TRBJ1-2 | TRBV30 | .
TGTGCCAGCTCCCCGGCCAGGGTGTCCTACAATGAGCAGTTCTTC | CASSPARVSYNEQFF | . | TRBJ2-1 | TRBV18 | .
TGTGCCAGTAGTATAACTAGCGGGAGAACTCGAGATACGCAGTATTTT | CASSITSGRTRDTQYF | TRBD2 | TRBJ2-3 | TRBV19 | .
TGTGCCAGCAGTACGACAGGGCCCGAATCAATCGAGCAGTACTTC | CASSTTGPESIEQYF | TRBD1 | TRBJ2-7 | TRBV28 | .
TGTGCCAGCAGTTTTGTGGGATTCAATCAGCCCCAGCATTTT | CASSFVGFNQPQHF | . | TRBJ1-5 | TRBV27 | .
TGTGCCAGCAGCCGTCTCCTCACGGGCCCCCGGGGCACTGAAGCTTTCTTT | CASSRLLTGPRGTEAFF | . | TRBJ1-1 | TRBV3-1/TRBV3-2 | .
TGTGCCAGCAGCTTGTCAAAACGGAGAAATGAAGCTTTCTTT | CASSLSKRRNEAFF | . | TRBJ1-1 | TRBV7-9 | once
TGTGCCAGCAGCAGTACAGGGGGGGGAAGTTATGGCTACACCTTC | CASSSTGGGSYGYTF | TRBD1 | TRBJ1-2 | TRBV5-4 | .
TGTGCCAGCAGCCAGGGACTAGCGGGAGTGGGGAACACCGGGGAGCTGTTTTTT | CASSQGLAGVGNTGELFF | TRBD2 | TRBJ2-2 | TRBV13 | .
TGTGCCAGCAAACGGGGGCCAGAGAACACTGAAGCTTTCTTT | CASKRGPENTEAFF | . | TRBJ1-1 | TRBV11-2 | .
TGTGCCAGCAGCTTATCAACTAGCGGGAAGGGGGTGCAGTTCTTC | CASSLSTSGKGVQFF | TRBD2 | TRBJ2-1 | TRBV7-3 | .
TGTGCCAGCTCAAAGGAGAGCCAAAAAGGGAACACCGGGGAGCTGTTTTTT | CASSKESQKGNTGELFF | . | TRBJ2-2 | TRBV18 | .
TGTGCCAGCAGCTGGGACAGGGGCTACGAGCAGTACTTC | CASSWDRGYEQYF | TRBD1 | TRBJ2-7 | TRBV7-2 | .
TGTGCCTGGAGTGAGGGACAAAGGGGTCGGCCCCAGCATTTT | CAWSEGQRGRPQHF | . | TRBJ1-5 | TRBV30 | .
TGTGCCAGCAGCTTAGCCAGACTAGCGAGATACGAGCAGTACTTC | CASSLARLARYEQYF | TRBD2 | TRBJ2-7 | TRBV7-2 | once
TGTGCCAGCAGTTACGCCTCGATCACAGATACGCAGTATTTT | CASSYASITDTQYF | . | TRBJ2-3 | TRBV6-6 | .
TGTGCCAGCAGCTTTAGCGGGAGGGCGTACGAGCAGTACTTC | CASSFSGRAYEQYF | TRBD2 | TRBJ2-7 | TRBV7-8 | .
TGTGCCAGCAGCCCAAGACAGACGAACTATGGCTACACCTTC | CASSPRQTNYGYTF | . | TRBJ1-2 | TRBV4-2 | .
TGTGCCAGCATACCCAACACCGGGGAGCTGTTTTTT | CASIPNTGELFF | . | TRBJ2-2 | TRBV6-5 | .
TGTGCCAGCAGAGGGGGAAGGGGTAACACCGGGGAGCTGTTTTTT | CASRGGRGNTGELFF | . | TRBJ2-2 | TRBV28 | .
TGTGCCAGCACCCATTTAGCGGGGGACACAGATACGCAGTATTTT | CASTHLAGDTDTQYF | TRBD2 | TRBJ2-3 | TRBV7-6 | .
TGTGCCAGCAACAGGGGACAGGGGCAGTTCTTC | CASNRGQGQFF | TRBD1 | TRBJ2-1 | TRBV2 | .
TGTGCCAGCAGTTTGAGTTCGGGACAGCTTACCTACGAGCAGTACTTC | CASSLSSGQLTYEQYF | TRBD1 | TRBJ2-7 | TRBV28 | .
TGTGCCAGCTCACTAAGGACCAAGGAGGCAGGTGCTGGCTACACCTTC | CASSLRTKEAGAGYTF | . | TRBJ1-2 | TRBV18 | .
TGCGCCAGCAGCCAATACGCCGCAGCGGGAGGGCCCTCCGATACGCAGTATTTT | CASSQYAAAGGPSDTQYF | TRBD2 | TRBJ2-3 | TRBV4-3 | .
TGTGCCAGCAGCTCGATACGCTATGGCTACACCTTC | CASSSIRYGYTF | . | TRBJ1-2 | TRBV11-2 | .
TGTGCCAGCAGTTTAAGGGGTTTCCATCAGCCCCAGCATTTT | CASSLRGFHQPQHF | . | TRBJ1-5 | TRBV28 | .
TGCGCCAGCAGTCCAGGGAACACTGAAGCTTTCTTT | CASSPGNTEAFF | . | TRBJ1-1 | TRBV5-1 | .
TGTGCCAGCCGCAGGTCCAGGGAAACACACAATGAGCAGTTCTTC | CASRRSRETHNEQFF | . | TRBJ2-1 | TRBV11-2 | .
TGTGCCAGCAGAAAGCGGGAGGGCCACGAGACCCAGTACTTC | CASRKREGHETQYF | TRBD2 | TRBJ2-5 | TRBV5-8 | .
TGTGCCAGCAGCCAAACAAATGAGCAGTTCTTC | CASSQTNEQFF | . | TRBJ2-1 | TRBV3-1/TRBV3-2 | .
TGTGCCAGCAGCCAAAGGTCAGGGACTTCACTCATACTAAATGAGCAGTTCTTC | CASSQRSGTSLILNEQFF | . | TRBJ2-1 | TRBV7-9 | .
TGTGCCAGCAGTCGACAGGGATTCAATCAGCCCCAGCATTTT | CASSRQGFNQPQHF | TRBD1 | TRBJ1-5 | TRBV27 | once
TGTGCCAGCAGCCAGGGACAGATCACTAACTATGGCTACACCTTC | CASSQGQITNYGYTF | TRBD1 | TRBJ1-2 | TRBV5-5 | .
TGTGCCAGCAGTGCCTTCAAGGCCCAGAGCTCCTATAATTCACCCCTCCACTTT | CASSAFKAQSSYNSPLHF | . | TRBJ1-6 | TRBV28 | .
TGTGCCAGCAGCTCCTTGGGAGCGGGGTTATACAATGAGCAGTTCTTC | CASSSLGAGLYNEQFF | TRBD2 | TRBJ2-1 | TRBV7-8 | .
TGTGCCACCAGTGATTTGCACGCGGCCGGACAAGAAACTAACTATGGCTACACCTTC | CATSDLHAAGQETNYGYTF | . | TRBJ1-2 | TRBV24-1 | .
TGTGCCAGCAGTTTAGCGTCAGTTAGGGGGAGATCGTACGAGCAGTACTTC | CASSLASVRGRSYEQYF | . | TRBJ2-7 | TRBV28 | .
TGTGCCAGCAGCGTAGGGGGAACTAGCGGGGCGAACAATGAGCAGTTCTTC | CASSVGGTSGANNEQFF | TRBD2 | TRBJ2-1 | TRBV9 | once
TGTGCCAGTAGTACAAGGGGGTGGAGGAATGAGCAGTTCTTC | CASSTRGWRNEQFF | . | TRBJ2-1 | TRBV19 | .
TGCAGCGTTGAAGGGGGCTTGCAGGCCATCCGTCAAGAGACCCAGTACTTC | CSVEGGLQAIRQETQYF | . | TRBJ2-5 | TRBV29-1 | .
TGTGCCAGCAGCCTGGGGACTAGCGGGACCGGGGAGCTGTTTTTT | CASSLGTSGTGELFF | TRBD2 | TRBJ2-2 | TRBV7-9 | .
TGTGCCAGCAGCTTAAGTGGGGGTGGCGAGCAGTACTTC | CASSLSGGGEQYF | . | TRBJ2-7 | TRBV7-2 | .
TGTGCCAGCAGCTTATTACAGGGAGGAAATTCACCCCTCCACTTT | CASSLLQGGNSPLHF | . | TRBJ1-6 | TRBV7-2 | .
TGTGCCAGCAGTTATAGCGGGAGCCATAATGAGCAGTTCTTC | CASSYSGSHNEQFF | TRBD2 | TRBJ2-1 | TRBV6-5 | .
TGCAGCGTTGCCCAGGGTGGAGAGACCCAGTACTTC | CSVAQGGETQYF | . | TRBJ2-5 | TRBV29-1 | .
TGTGCCAGCAGCTTAACTAGCGGGCAGTACAATGAGCAGTTCTTC | CASSLTSGQYNEQFF | TRBD2 | TRBJ2-1 | TRBV7-6 | once
TGTGCCACCAGCAGAAGTGGACTCGGTGGAAACACCATATATTTT | CATSRSGLGGNTIYF | . | TRBJ1-3 | TRBV15 | .
TGTGCCAGCACCCCAACTAGCGGGAGCTCCTACGAGCAGTACTTC | CASTPTSGSSYEQYF | TRBD2 | TRBJ2-7 | TRBV28 | .
TGTGCTAGTGGTTTGGTAGGTATAGGGTTGATAGCAGATACGCAGTATTTT | CASGLVGIGLIADTQYF | . | TRBJ2-3 | TRBV12-5 | .
TGTGCCTGGTCTAGCCCCGCGGACAGTTTAGGGCAGTACTTC | CAWSSPADSLGQYF | . | TRBJ2-7 | TRBV30 | .